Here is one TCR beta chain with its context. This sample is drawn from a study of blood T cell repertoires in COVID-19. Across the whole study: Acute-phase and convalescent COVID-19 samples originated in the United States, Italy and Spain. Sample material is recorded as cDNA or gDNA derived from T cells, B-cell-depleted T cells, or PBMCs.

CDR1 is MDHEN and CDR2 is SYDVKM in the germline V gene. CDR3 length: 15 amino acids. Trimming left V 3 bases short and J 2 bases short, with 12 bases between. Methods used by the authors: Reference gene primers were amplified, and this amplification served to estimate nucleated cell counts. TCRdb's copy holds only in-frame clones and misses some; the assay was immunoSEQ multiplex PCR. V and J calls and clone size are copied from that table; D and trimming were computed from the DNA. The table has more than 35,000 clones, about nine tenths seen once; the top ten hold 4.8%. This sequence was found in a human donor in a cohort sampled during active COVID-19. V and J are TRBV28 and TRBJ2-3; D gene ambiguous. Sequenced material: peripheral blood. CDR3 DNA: TGTGCCAGCAGTTTTCGTACACCAGTCACAGATACGCAGTATTTT. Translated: CASSFRTPVTDTQYF.